This TCR beta chain originates from a study of shared clonotypes between healthy human individuals. At the level of the study: CD8 memory received one plate per donor, CD8 naive two, CD4 memory three and CD4 naive three. Study-wide results and limits: Between four donors, naive CD4 clonotypes were shared at a level of around 5.2%.

Some clones are missing from TCRdb's copy, which holds only in-frame ones; the method was immunoSEQ multiplex PCR. The sample yields some 1,100,000 clones, around 78% seen once. This CDR3 is 16 amino acids long. Germline CDR1 reads SGHRS; CDR2 reads YFSETQ. The ends lost 0 bases at V and 2 bases at J; junction bases unmatched: 4. As concerns this clone: Its antigen remains unidentified.

The J gene is TRBJ2-3, the V gene TRBV5-1, with TRBD2 identical over 9 bases. The sequencing sample was made of memory CD4+ T cells from PBMCs. Subset reported: CD45RA-negative fraction. The clonotype was recovered from a man aged 18 to 35 in good health. Some clones in this sample may be carry-over from other donors' samples. The CDR3 sequence: CASSLGEGLATDTQYF. The CDR3, as DNA: TGCGCCAGCAGCTTGGGGGAGGGACTAGCCACAGATACGCAGTATTTT.